This T cell receptor (beta chain) was retrieved from a study of graft-versus-host responses after intestinal transplantation. Looking at the study overall: Recipients across the board were started on anti-thymocyte globulin induction, then kept on tacrolimus and steroids for around 3 years. Study-level points and caveats: An association linked early post-transplant HvG declines with peak circulating GvH clone levels. There were GvH clones found in recipient marrow, and some of them appeared first in ileum or blood. Allografts of patients with graft-donor T cell macrochimerism showed high graft-versus-host to host-versus-graft clone ratios.

The assay was immunoSEQ multiplex PCR, and TCRdb's table has in-frame clones only and misses some. The sample lists fewer than 110,000 clones, 90% to 95% occurring once. The CDR3 has 17 amino acids. V lost 0 bases, J lost 8 bases, and 22 bases lay in between. Germline CDR1 WSHSY, CDR2 SAAADI. Of note for this clone: The antigen is undetermined.

The sequences come from unstimulated CD8+ T cells sorted from spleen or lymph node cells, collected before intestinal transplant. The chain links TRBV10-2 to TRBJ1-2; D unresolved. The sequence came from a human donor who received an intestinal transplant. CDR3 in amino acids: CASSESSLRLNQRGYTF. CDR3 DNA: TGCGCCAGCAGTGAGTCGAGTCTTAGGTTAAACCAGCGGGGCTACACCTTC.